The following is a TCR beta chain sequence with its context. The antigen remains unidentified. The V end was cut by 3 bases, the J end by 0 bases, with 13 bases between. CDR1 and CDR2 (germline): SGDLS, YYNGEE. This CDR3 has 17 amino acids. Profiling relied on immunoSEQ multiplex PCR, and the TCRdb table lists in-frame clones only, not all of them. The table records roughly 2.1 million clones, 85% to 95% of them present only once. Naive-designated CD8 cells lacked CD45RO, were positively enriched for CCR7, and omitted terminally differentiated effector memory CD45RA+ cells. This record belongs to a study of shared clonotypes between healthy human individuals. Study-level findings and limits: Relative to their counterparts shared across all four donors, non-shared clonotypes exhibited diminished generation probabilities. Shared clonotypes: about 4.6% naive CD4, roughly 4% naive CD8, roughly 2.4% memory CD4, about 0.41% memory CD8. Sampling included only blood; tissue repertoires likely differ.

Sequencing was carried out using naive CD8+ T cells from PBMCs. The chain uses TRBV9 and TRBJ2-6, with a weak D call TRBD2 (6 bases). The TCR sequence derives from a man aged 18 to 30 in good health. Some clones in this sample may be carry-over from other donors' samples. CDR3 bases: TGTGCCAGCAGCGCAGCGGGCAGACCCTCTGGGGCCAACGTCCTGACTTTC. This encodes CASSAAGRPSGANVLTF.